This T cell receptor beta chain is from a study of blood T cell repertoires in COVID-19. Study-level information: Acute and convalescent COVID-19 samples came from the United States, Italy and Spain. PBMCs, B-cell-depleted T cells, or T cells were the source of the cDNA or gDNA that made up the material.

Looked up from germline, CDR1 is LGHNA and CDR2 is YNFKEQ. Trimming removed 6 bases at V and 1 base at J, with 15 bases between. The CDR3 covers 15 residues. Authors' analysis steps: For nucleated cells, counts were estimated from reference gene primer amplification. This table comes from immunoSEQ multiplex PCR, and its TCRdb copy is limited to in-frame clones, with some not included. That table is the source of V, J and clone size, and D and trimming were worked out from the DNA. The sample gives about 180,000 clones, about 88% of which show up once; roughly 2.9% is in the top ten. The source of this sequence is a woman between 25 and 40 years old with active or convalescent COVID-19. The rearrangement uses TRBV4-2 and TRBJ1-2; tentative D call: TRBD1 (6 bases). The material sequenced was peripheral blood. CDR3 nucleotide sequence: TGTGCCAGCAGTCGTCTGGGGGCGAATAACTATGGCTACACCTTC. It codes for CASSRLGANNYGYTF.